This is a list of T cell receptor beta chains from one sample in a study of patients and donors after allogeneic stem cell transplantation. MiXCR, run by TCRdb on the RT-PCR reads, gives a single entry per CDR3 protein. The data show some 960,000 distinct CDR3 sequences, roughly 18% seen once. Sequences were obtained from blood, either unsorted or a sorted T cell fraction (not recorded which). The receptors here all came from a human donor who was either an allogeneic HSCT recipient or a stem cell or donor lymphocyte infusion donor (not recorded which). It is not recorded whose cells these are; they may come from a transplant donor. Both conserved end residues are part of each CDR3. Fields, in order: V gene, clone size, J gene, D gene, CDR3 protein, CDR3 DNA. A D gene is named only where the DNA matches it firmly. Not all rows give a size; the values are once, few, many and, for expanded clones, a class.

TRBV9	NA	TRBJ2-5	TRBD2	CASSLEGLADLQETQYF	TGTGCCAGCAGCTTAGAGGGACTAGCGGACCTACAAGAGACCCAGTACTTC
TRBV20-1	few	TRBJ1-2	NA	CSAISAGAGNYGYTF	TGCAGTGCTATTAGCGCGGGCGCGGGTAACTATGGCTACACCTTC
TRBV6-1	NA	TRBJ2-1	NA	CASREDLYNEQFF	TGTGCCAGCAGGGAGGACCTCTACAATGAGCAGTTCTTC
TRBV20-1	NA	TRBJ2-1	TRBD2	CSATQTSGSYNEQFF	TGCAGTGCTACCCAGACTAGCGGAAGCTACAATGAGCAGTTCTTC
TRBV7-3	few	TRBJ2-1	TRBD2	CASSTQGLAGGNEQFF	TGTGCCAGCAGCACCCAGGGACTAGCGGGGGGGAATGAGCAGTTCTTC
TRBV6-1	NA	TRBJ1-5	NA	CASSPRWSNQPQHF	TGTGCCAGCAGTCCTCGGTGGAGCAATCAGCCCCAGCATTTT
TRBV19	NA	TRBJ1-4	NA	CATAGSGGVAEKLFF	TGTGCCACCGCGGGATCCGGCGGAGTAGCCGAAAAACTGTTTTTT
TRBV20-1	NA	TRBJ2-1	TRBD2	CSARDPTSGSIFGQFF	TGCAGTGCTAGAGATCCTACTAGCGGGAGCATTTTTGGCCAGTTCTTC
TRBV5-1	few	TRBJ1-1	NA	CASSPVGGAVEAFF	TGCGCCAGCAGCCCAGTCGGGGGGGCGGTTGAAGCTTTCTTT
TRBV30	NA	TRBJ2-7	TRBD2	CASSNRLAGGYEQYF	TGTGCCTCCTCGAATCGGCTAGCGGGGGGATACGAGCAGTACTTC
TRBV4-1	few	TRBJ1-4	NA	CASSFRDGNNEKLFF	TGCGCCAGCAGCTTTAGGGACGGAAATAATGAAAAACTGTTTTTT
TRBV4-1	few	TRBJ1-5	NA	CASSQEAATVNQPQHF	TGCGCCAGCAGCCAGGAGGCGGCAACCGTAAATCAGCCCCAGCATTTT
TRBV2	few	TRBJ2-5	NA	CAAPGVLQETQYF	TGTGCCGCCCCAGGGGTCTTGCAAGAGACCCAGTACTTC
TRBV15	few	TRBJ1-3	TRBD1	CATSLEQGPGNTIYF	TGTGCCACCAGCCTGGAACAGGGGCCTGGAAACACCATATATTTT
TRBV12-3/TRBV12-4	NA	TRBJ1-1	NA	CASSLGARGTVAFF	TGTGCCAGCAGTTTGGGGGCGCGTGGCACTGTAGCTTTCTTT
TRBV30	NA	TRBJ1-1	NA	CAWSVTGATEAFF	TGTGCCTGGAGTGTGACGGGGGCAACTGAAGCTTTCTTT
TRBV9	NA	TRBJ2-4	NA	CASSVAKNIQYF	TGTGCCAGCAGCGTTGCCAAAAACATTCAGTACTTC
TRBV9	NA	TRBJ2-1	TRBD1	CASSPWTGRNEQFF	TGTGCCAGCAGCCCCTGGACAGGGCGAAATGAGCAGTTCTTC
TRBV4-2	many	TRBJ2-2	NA	CASRWAGELFF	TGTGCCAGCAGGTGGGCCGGGGAGCTGTTTTTT
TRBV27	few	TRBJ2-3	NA	CASSLSVSSTDTQYF	TGTGCCAGCAGTTTATCAGTTTCTAGCACAGATACGCAGTATTTT
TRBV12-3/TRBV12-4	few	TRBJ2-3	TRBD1	CASSSPRQGRPDTQYF	TGTGCCAGCAGTTCTCCTCGACAGGGCCGGCCAGATACGCAGTATTTT
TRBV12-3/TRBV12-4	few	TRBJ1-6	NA	CASSFGQNYNSPLHF	TGTGCCAGCAGTTTTGGACAGAACTATAATTCACCCCTCCACTTT
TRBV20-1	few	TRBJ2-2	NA	CSAPGGFGGELFF	TGCAGTGCTCCTGGGGGGTTTGGCGGGGAGCTGTTTTTT
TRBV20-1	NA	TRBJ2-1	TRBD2	CSASSPGLAGVGEQFF	TGCAGTGCTAGCTCTCCGGGACTAGCGGGAGTTGGTGAGCAGTTCTTC
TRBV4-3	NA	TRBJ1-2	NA	CASSQDGMNYGYTF	TGCGCCAGCAGCCAAGATGGGATGAACTATGGCTACACCTTC
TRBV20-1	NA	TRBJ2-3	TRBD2	CSARRGEGTDTQYF	TGCAGTGCTCGGCGGGGGGAAGGCACAGATACGCAGTATTTT
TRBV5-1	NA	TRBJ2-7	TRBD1	CASSLIKGQPYEQYF	TGCGCCAGCAGCTTAATTAAGGGACAGCCGTACGAGCAGTACTTC
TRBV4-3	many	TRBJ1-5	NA	CASSQDGNQPQHF	TGTGCCAGCAGCCAAGATGGCAATCAGCCCCAGCATTTT
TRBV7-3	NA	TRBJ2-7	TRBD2	CASSFGGRNEQYF	TGTGCCAGCAGCTTTGGCGGGAGGAACGAGCAGTACTTC
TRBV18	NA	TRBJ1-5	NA	CASSPGTNSNQPQHF	TGTGCCAGCTCACCAGGGACGAATAGCAATCAGCCCCAGCATTTT
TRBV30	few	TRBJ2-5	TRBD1	CAWRSTGASPGF	TGTGCCTGGAGGAGTACAGGGGCTTCACCGGGGTTC
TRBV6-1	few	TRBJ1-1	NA	CASTKQFTPLEAFF	TGTGCCAGCACGAAACAGTTTACCCCCCTTGAAGCTTTCTTT